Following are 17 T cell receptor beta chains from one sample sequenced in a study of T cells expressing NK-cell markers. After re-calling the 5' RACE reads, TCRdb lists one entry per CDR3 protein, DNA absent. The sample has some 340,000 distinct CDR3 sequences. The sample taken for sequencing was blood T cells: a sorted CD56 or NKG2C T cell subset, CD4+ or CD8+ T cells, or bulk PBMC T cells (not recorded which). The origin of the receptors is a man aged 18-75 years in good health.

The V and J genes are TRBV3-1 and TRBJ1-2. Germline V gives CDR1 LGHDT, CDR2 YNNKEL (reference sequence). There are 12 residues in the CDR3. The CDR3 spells CASSLRDYGYTF.

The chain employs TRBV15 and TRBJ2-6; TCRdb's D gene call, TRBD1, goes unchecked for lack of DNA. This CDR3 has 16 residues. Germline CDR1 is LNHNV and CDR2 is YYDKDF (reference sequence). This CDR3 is CATSSGGYSGANVLTF.

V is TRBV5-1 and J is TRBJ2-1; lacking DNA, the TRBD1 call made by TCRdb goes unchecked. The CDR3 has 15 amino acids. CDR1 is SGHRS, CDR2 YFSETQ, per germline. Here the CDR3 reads CASSLRQGRTNEQFF. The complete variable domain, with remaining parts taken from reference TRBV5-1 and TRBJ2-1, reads KAGVTQTPRYLIKTRGQQVTLSCSPISGHRSVSWYQQTPGQGLQFLFEYFSETQRNKGNFPGRFSGRQFSNSRSEMNVSTLELGDSALYLCASSLRQGRTNEQFFGPGTRLTVL.

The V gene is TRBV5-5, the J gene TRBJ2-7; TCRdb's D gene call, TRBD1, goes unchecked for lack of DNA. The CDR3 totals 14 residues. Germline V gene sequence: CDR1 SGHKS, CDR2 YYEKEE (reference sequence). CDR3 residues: CASSFQGYSYEQYF. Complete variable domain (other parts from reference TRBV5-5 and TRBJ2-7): DAGVTQSPTHLIKTRGQQVTLRCSPISGHKSVSWYQQVLGQGPQFIFQYYEKEERGRGNFPDRFSARQFPNYSSELNVNALLLGDSALYLCASSFQGYSYEQYFGPGTRLTVT.

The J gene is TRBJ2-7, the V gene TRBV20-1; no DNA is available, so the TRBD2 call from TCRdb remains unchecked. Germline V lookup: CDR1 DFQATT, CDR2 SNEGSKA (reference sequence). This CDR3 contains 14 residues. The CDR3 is CSAQPQRGTYEQYF.

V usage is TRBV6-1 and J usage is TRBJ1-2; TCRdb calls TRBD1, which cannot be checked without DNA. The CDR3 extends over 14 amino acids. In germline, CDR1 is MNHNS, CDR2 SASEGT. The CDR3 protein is CASAGGGQGYGYTF.

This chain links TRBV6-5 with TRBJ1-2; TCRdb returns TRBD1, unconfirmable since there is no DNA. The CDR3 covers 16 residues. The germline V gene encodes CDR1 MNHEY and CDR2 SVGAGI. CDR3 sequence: CASSYTGQGTFYGYTF.

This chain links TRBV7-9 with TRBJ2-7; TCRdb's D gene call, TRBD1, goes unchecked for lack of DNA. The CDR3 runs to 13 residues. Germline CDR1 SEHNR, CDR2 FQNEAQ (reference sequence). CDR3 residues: CASGVQATYEQYF.

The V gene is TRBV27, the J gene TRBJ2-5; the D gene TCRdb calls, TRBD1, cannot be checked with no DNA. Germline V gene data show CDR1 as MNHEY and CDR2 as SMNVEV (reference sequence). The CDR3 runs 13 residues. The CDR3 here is CASQGRNEETQYF.

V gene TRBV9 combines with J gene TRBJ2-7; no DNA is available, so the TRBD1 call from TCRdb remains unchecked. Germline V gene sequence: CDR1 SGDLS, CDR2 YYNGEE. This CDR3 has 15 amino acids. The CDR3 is CASSERTGGLHEQYF.

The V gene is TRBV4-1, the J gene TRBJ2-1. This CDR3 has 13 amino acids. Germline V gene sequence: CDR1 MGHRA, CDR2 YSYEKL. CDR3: CASSQVFENEQFF.

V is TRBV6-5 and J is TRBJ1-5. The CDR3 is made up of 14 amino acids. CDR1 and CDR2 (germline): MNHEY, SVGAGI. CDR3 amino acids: CASSSSLTSQPQHF.

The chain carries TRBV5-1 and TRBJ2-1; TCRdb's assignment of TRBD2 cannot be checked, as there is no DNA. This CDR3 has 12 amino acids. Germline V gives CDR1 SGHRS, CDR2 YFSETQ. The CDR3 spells CASSLTGTTQFF.

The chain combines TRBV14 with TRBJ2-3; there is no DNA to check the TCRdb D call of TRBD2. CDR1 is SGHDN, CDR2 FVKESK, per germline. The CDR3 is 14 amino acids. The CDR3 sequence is CASSQSRRADTQYF.

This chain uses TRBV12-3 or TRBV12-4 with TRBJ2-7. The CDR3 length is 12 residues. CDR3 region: CASSLAMYEQYF.

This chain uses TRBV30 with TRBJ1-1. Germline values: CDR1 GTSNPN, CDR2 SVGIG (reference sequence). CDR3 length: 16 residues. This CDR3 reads CAWSVLRRWVDTEAFF.

The CDR3 sequence: CASSATGTVNQPQHF. The chain carries TRBV19 and TRBJ1-5; TCRdb calls TRBD1, which cannot be checked without DNA. This CDR3 is built from 15 residues. Germline V gene data show CDR1 as LNHDA and CDR2 as SQIVND (reference sequence).